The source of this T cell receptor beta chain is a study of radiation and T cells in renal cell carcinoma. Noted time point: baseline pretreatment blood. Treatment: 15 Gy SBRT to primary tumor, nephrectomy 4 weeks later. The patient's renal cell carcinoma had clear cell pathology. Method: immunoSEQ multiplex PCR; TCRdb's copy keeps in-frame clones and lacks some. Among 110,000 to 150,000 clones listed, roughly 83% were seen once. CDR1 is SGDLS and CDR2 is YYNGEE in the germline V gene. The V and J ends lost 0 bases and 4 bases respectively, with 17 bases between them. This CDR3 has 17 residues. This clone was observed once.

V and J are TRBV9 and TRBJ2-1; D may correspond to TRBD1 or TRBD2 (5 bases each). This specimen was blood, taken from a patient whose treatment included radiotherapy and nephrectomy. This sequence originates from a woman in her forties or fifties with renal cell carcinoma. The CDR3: CASSVGRGRGRYNEQFF. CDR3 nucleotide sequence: TGTGCCAGCAGCGTAGGCAGAGGAAGGGGACGGTACAATGAGCAGTTCTTC.